This T cell receptor (beta chain) was identified during a study of blood T cell repertoires in COVID-19. For the study at large: Donors in the United States, Italy and Spain gave samples during acute or convalescent COVID-19. The analysed material was cDNA or gDNA that came from T cells, B-cell-depleted T cells, or PBMCs.

Sequenced by immunoSEQ multiplex PCR; TCRdb stores in-frame clones only, minus some. The profile shows 280,000 or so clones, 80% to 90% of them singletons. The ends were cut back, 1 base at V and 14 bases at J, with 14 bases in the middle. This CDR3 has 12 amino acids. Looked up from germline, CDR1 is LGHDT and CDR2 is YNNKEL (reference sequence). The clonotype was recovered from a woman aged 45-65 years who had recovered from COVID-19. Sequencing was done on a sample of peripheral blood. This chain links TRBV3-1 (or the pseudogene TRBV3-2) with TRBJ1-1, with TRBD1 as a possible D gene (5 bases). The CDR3, as DNA: TGTGCCAGCAGCCAAGGACAGTTTCGTGCCTTCTTT. Translation: CASSQGQFRAFF.